The 10 T cell receptor beta chains below were found in one sample sequenced in a study of T cells in Graves' hyperthyroidism and ophthalmopathy. RNA transcripts served as the template for amplifying TCR beta CDR3 regions. During a first-round RT-PCR of the TCR CDR3, the HTBI primer set was used. MiXCR, applied by TCRdb to the multiplex PCR reads, yields one record per CDR3 protein. Of around 440,000 distinct CDR3 sequences in the sample, around a sixth were seen once. Specimen: blood. These receptors originate from a woman between 18 and 29 years old with Graves' hyperthyroidism.

The J gene is TRBJ1-5, the V gene TRBV19; tentative D call: TRBD1 (5 bases). In germline, CDR1 is LNHDA, CDR2 SQIVND (reference sequence). The CDR3 extends over 15 amino acids. V lost 8 bases and J lost 0, with 14 bases in between. The CDR3 nucleotides are TGTGCCAGTGTAAGGGACGGCTATAGCAATCAGCCCCAGCATTTT. Residues: CASVRDGYSNQPQHF.

This clonotype was picked up a small number of times. This may be a read error, as it is one base from a much larger clone. The chain uses TRBV4-1 and TRBJ2-7, with D hard to call. Trimming cost V 0 bases and J 8 bases, with 11 bases left between them. This CDR3 is 13 amino acids long. From germline, CDR1 is MGHRA and CDR2 YSYEKL. CDR3 in amino acids: CASSQDPGDKQYF. The DNA for the CDR3 is TGCGCCAGCAGCCAAGATCCGGGCGACAAGCAGTACTTC.

Note on this clonotype: The CDR3 ends on some other residue instead of the conserved phenylalanine or tryptophan, so this is likely a read error. This rearrangement joins TRBV27 to TRBJ1-1, with no clear D. Deletions cut 5 bases from V and 4 bases from J, with 17 bases between. CDR1 and CDR2 (germline): MNHEY, SMNVEV (reference sequence). This CDR3 is 15 amino acids long. The CDR3 is CASSPDRLGGTEAFI. Written as DNA, the CDR3 is TGTGCCAGCAGTCCCGACCGCCTGGGAGGCACTGAAGCTTTCATT.

This clonotype was seen repeatedly, ten times or more. The V gene is TRBV5-1, the J gene TRBJ2-2, with 11 bases aligning to TRBD1. The CDR3 covers 16 residues. V was pared by 2 bases and J by 7 bases, with 7 bases of the junction left unmatched. Germline V lookup: CDR1 SGHRS, CDR2 YFSETQ. CDR3 sequence reads: CASSLGQGAARGELFF. CDR3 nucleotides: TGCGCCAGCAGCTTAGGACAGGGGGCTGCACGCGGGGAGCTGTTTTTT.

This clonotype came up many times. The CDR3 nucleotides are TGTGCCATCAGCGGGGGGGCGGAGGGGTCCTACGAGCAGTACTTC. Translation gives CAISGGAEGSYEQYF. The chain uses TRBV10-3 and TRBJ2-7, with 8 bases fitting TRBD2. The CDR3 is 15 residues long. After removal of 6 bases from V and 1 base from J, the junction contained 8 bases not matched to a gene. CDR1 is ENHRY and CDR2 is SYGVKD in the germline V gene.

This clonotype appeared a single time. In nucleotides, the CDR3 is TGCGCCAGCAGCCAAGAATGGGAATTTAATTCACCCCTCCACTTT. It codes for CASSQEWEFNSPLHF. The chain combines TRBV4-1 with TRBJ1-6; D gene uncertain. The V end was cut by 0 bases, the J end by 6 bases, with 9 bases between. The CDR3 totals 15 residues. CDR1 MGHRA and CDR2 YSYEKL come from the germline V gene.

The sample holds many counts of this clonotype. This chain's CDR3 is CASSQGLGLAAYEQYF. The DNA for the CDR3 is TGTGCCAGCAGCCAAGGTCTGGGGCTAGCGGCCTACGAGCAGTACTTC. The chain carries TRBV3-1 and TRBJ2-7, with 7 bases aligning to TRBD2. Germline V CDR1 and CDR2: LGHDT, YNNKEL (reference sequence). This CDR3 spans 16 amino acids. With V trimmed by 1 base and J by 2 bases, 8 bases remained unmatched.

This clonotype was detected ten times or more. The chain couples TRBV24-1 to TRBJ1-5, with D uncertain. V was cut by 2 bases and J by 6 bases, with 4 bases left in between. The CDR3 has 12 amino acids. Germline-derived CDR1 and CDR2 are KGHDR and SFDVKD. This chain's CDR3 is CATSDSGQPQHF. The CDR3, as DNA: TGTGCCACCAGTGATTCGGGTCAGCCCCAGCATTTT.

This clonotype was seen ten or more times. The rearrangement joins TRBV10-3 to TRBJ1-4, with D maybe TRBD1 (6 bases). The CDR3 loop spans 14 amino acids. V lost 4 bases, J lost 8 bases, and 14 bases lay in between. The germline V gene has CDR1 ENHRY and CDR2 SYGVKD. The CDR3 DNA sequence: TGTGCCATCAGTGGCAACAGGGAAGGCGAAAAACTGTTTTTT. Its translation is CAISGNREGEKLFF.

This clonotype was seen at least ten times. Sequence at one end of the junction differs from germline and may be a read error. This chain uses TRBV12-3 or TRBV12-4 with TRBJ2-3, with 9 bases that match TRBD2. CDR3 length: 14 residues. The DNA of the CDR3 is TGTGCCAGCAGTCTAGCGGGGCCCACAGATACGCAGTATTTT. Protein: CASSLAGPTDTQYF.